These 5 T cell receptor beta chains share one sample of origin, sequenced in a study of cytomegalovirus exposure and HLA in healthy donors. With 60 Vbeta and 13 Jbeta primers, the PCR was carried out. Sequencing was performed with immunoSEQ multiplex PCR; in TCRdb, only in-frame clones are kept and a portion is missing. The sample has 150,000 to 200,000 clones; about two thirds are singletons. Source material: PBMCs. The source is a human donor in good health.

J is TRBJ1-2 and V is TRBV5-1, with 8 nucleotides matching TRBD1. Per germline, CDR1 SGHRS and CDR2 YFSETQ. With V trimmed by 6 bases and J by 7 bases, 8 bases remained unmatched. The CDR3 consists of 13 residues. CDR3 sequence reads: CASNPDRVGGYTF. DNA of the CDR3: TGCGCCAGCAACCCGGACAGGGTAGGTGGCTACACCTTC.

This chain connects TRBV10-3 to TRBJ1-1; 7 bases align to TRBD1. Germline CDR1 ENHRY, CDR2 SYGVKD. The CDR3 runs 14 residues. V gave up 6 bases and J gave up 1 base; unmatched junction bases: 5. CDR3 sequence reads: CAIRKGAANTEAFF. The CDR3 coding sequence is TGTGCCATCAGGAAGGGGGCAGCGAACACTGAAGCTTTCTTT.

This chain uses TRBV23-1 with TRBJ2-1; 10 nucleotides line up with TRBD1. TRBV23-1 is recorded as an ORF, its role being uncertain. Trimming cost V 4 bases and J 2 bases; bases outside gene matches: 8. There are 17 residues in the CDR3. The CDR3 here is CASSLPAGTGAYNEQFF. CDR3 nucleotides: TGCGCCAGCAGTCTTCCAGCAGGGACAGGGGCCTACAATGAGCAGTTCTTC.

The rearrangement uses TRBV7-9 and TRBJ2-1; 11 bases align to TRBD2. J was trimmed by 6 bases and V by 5 bases; bases with no gene match: 3. The CDR3 runs to 14 residues. Germline assignment: CDR1 SEHNR and CDR2 FQNEAQ (reference sequence). CDR3 protein: CASSPGLAGNEQFF. CDR3 DNA: TGTGCCAGCAGCCCAGGACTAGCGGGCAATGAGCAGTTCTTC.

The CDR3 sequence is CASSLQGVLSNQPQHF. Here the CDR3 DNA reads TGTGCCAGCAGCCTCCAGGGGGTCCTTAGCAATCAGCCCCAGCATTTT. The rearrangement links TRBV27 to TRBJ1-5, with 7 bases identical to TRBD1. CDR3 length equals 16 residues. The V and J ends lost 6 bases and 0 bases, in that order; junction bases with no gene match: 8. Germline V lookup: CDR1 MNHEY, CDR2 SMNVEV (reference sequence).